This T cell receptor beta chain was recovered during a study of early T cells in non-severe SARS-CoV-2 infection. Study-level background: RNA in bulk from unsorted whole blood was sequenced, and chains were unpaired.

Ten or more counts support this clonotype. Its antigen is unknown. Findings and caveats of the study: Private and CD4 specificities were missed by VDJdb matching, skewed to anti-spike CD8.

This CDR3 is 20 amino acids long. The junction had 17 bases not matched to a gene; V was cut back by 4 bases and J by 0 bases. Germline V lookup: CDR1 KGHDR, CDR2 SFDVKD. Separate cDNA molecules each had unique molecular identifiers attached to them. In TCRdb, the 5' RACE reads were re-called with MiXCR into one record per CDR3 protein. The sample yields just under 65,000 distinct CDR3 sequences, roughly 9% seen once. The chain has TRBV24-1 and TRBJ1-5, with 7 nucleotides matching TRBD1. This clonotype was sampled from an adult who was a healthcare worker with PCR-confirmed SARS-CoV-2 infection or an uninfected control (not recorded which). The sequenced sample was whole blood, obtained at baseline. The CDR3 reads CATSEKLDRSRPYSNQPQHF. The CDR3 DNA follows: TGTGCCACCAGTGAGAAATTGGACAGGTCCCGACCATATAGCAATCAGCCCCAGCATTTT.